This T cell receptor beta chain was sequenced for a study of shared clonotypes between healthy human individuals (dated by TCRdb to 2020 to 2021). Broadly, across the study: A few men and two women, aged 18 to 49 years, made up the cohort. To estimate repertoire size and how much clonotypes are shared between individuals, the study performed deep sequencing of blood TCR repertoires from about five healthy adults. For each donor, three plates each were used for CD4 naive and CD4 memory, two plates were used for CD8 naive, and one plate was used for CD8 memory. Each donor's leukapheresis produced roughly between roughly 0.85 and 9.5 billion PBMCs. To increase sequencing depth and limit assay-specific biases, TCR repertoire library preparation and sequencing were carried out by different laboratories using diverse techniques. Here is what the overall study found, with its caveats: Compared with non-shared clonotypes, clonotypes shared by all four sorted-subset donors had higher generation probabilities. Naive subsets generally had larger estimated clonotype richness than memory subsets did. Pairwise subsampling led to the expectation that sequencing depth would affect the degree of clonotype sharing among donors. Sampling was restricted to blood, and TCR repertoires in tissue are likely to differ from TCR repertoires in blood. Even with the large sequencing depth, rarefaction of the sorted-subset datasets indicated that sequencing was incomplete. The genetic and exposure-history diversity represented was limited by the small number of donors. About 4.5% of naive CD4, 3% to 4% of naive CD8, approximately 2.2% of memory CD4, and roughly 0.4% of memory CD8 clonotypes were shared across a few donors.

TCR CDR3 regions were amplified from genomic DNA by multiplex PCR using the deep immunoSEQ assay. For each cell subset, the extracted genomic DNA was distributed evenly across all wells of several immunoSEQ 96-well plates, and each plate served as one replicate. Each replicate PCR for sorted subsets received roughly 0.2 ug genomic DNA, equal to about 30,000 T cell genomes. Purified libraries were quantified with a Qubit 3.0 fluorometer, sized on a Bioanalyzer 2100, and re-quantified with the KAPA Library Quantification kit. Every immunoSEQ 96-well plate was sequenced on a separate single-read 150-cycle Illumina NextSeq 550 flow cell. On the study's bioinformatics: Because the immunoSEQ output included only junctional sequences and no quality scores, the filtering could not be the same as the filtering used for full-length reads. To assign V/J genes and CDR3, sequences were annotated using PyIR, a Python wrapper for IgBLAST v1.9, with IMGT germline references. Reads were removed for weak V/J assignments (E-value above 1e-6), missing CDR3, stop codons, out-of-frame junctions, or ambiguous translated residues. V3J clonotypes were defined by identical inferred V gene, J gene, and CDR3 amino acid sequence. Percentage overlap between repertoires was computed as shared unique clonotypes divided by the size of the smaller repertoire. Three approaches were used to assess repertoire richness: RTK rarefaction, the Chao1 estimator, and Recon v2.1 estimates of unobserved clonotypes. Generation probabilities were computed with OLGA for all TCRbeta clonotypes obtained by the gDNA method from four donors. TCRdb re-hosts the immuneACCESS table, in-frame sequences only. Its copies lack some clones; in the studies checked, an unresolved V gene accounts for under half of them, and the cause for the rest is not known. V, J and clone size derive from that table, while D and trimming were established from the DNA sequence. The sample profile shows more than 900,000 clones; around 78% of them were found once. 0.6% to 0.7% of the sample is taken by the ten largest.

Healthy HIV-negative adults with no recently reported acute infections or vaccinations were included as donors. Only Caucasian adults living in Nashville, Tennessee, USA were represented among the donors. CD4+ T cells were enriched by magnetic negative selection; naive cells were then positively selected on CD45RA, and the negative fraction formed the memory subset. Blood was collected by leukapheresis, and PBMCs were isolated by Ficoll-Histopaque density gradient centrifugation and then cryopreserved in liquid nitrogen vapor phase. Analytical flow cytometry was used to check the purity and quantity of each magnetically sorted T cell population. Genomic DNA was isolated from every sorted fraction and measured by UV absorbance on a Nanodrop 2000c. CDR3 length: 18 amino acids, cysteine to phenylalanine. The read is trimmed to its CDR3 DNA, 54 bases read in frame from base 1. CDR1 is given as SGHTA and CDR2 as FQGTGA, both from the germline V gene. Unmatched junction bases come to 15, with V trimmed by 3 bases and J by 3 bases.

In the case of this clone: Its antigen has not been determined. Base qualities were left out, and no much larger clone turns up one base away.

The sample comprised memory CD4+ T cells from PBMCs. This sample's cell subset or site label indicates: CD45RA-negative fraction. The TCR was taken from a young man in good health. Some clones in this sample may be carry-over from other donors' samples. The sequence joins TRBV7-3 to TRBJ2-3, with 7 bases matching TRBD2. Here the CDR3 is given as CASSFRPPRGGSTDTQYF. The bases read TGTGCCAGCAGCTTCCGCCCTCCCCGGGGCGGGAGTACAGATACGCAGTATTTT.